One and the same sample provided the 11 T cell receptor beta chains below, sequenced in a study of cytomegalovirus exposure and HLA in healthy donors. PCR primers comprised 60 Vbeta and 13 Jbeta primers. The assay was immunoSEQ multiplex PCR, and TCRdb's table has in-frame clones only and misses some. The sample lists 120,000 or so clones, 50% to 75% seen once, with about 8.9% in the top ten. Sequencing input: PBMCs. These receptors were taken from a woman in her thirties or forties in good health and CMV-seropositive.

The chain recombines TRBV19 with TRBJ2-7; D is uncertain. CDR1 LNHDA and CDR2 SQIVND come from the germline V gene (reference sequence). Trimming removed 4 bases from V and 3 bases from J, with 7 bases in between. The CDR3 has 12 residues. The CDR3 loop reads CASSTPGYEQYF. The CDR3 nucleotides read TGTGCCAGTAGTACCCCAGGCTACGAGCAGTACTTC.

V gene TRBV6-6 combines with J gene TRBJ2-1, with D perhaps TRBD2 (7 bases). The V gene lost 4 bases and the J gene lost 7 bases, with 20 bases spanning the gap. Germline-derived CDR1 and CDR2 are MNHNY and SVGAGI (reference sequence). This CDR3 spans 16 amino acids. The CDR3 nucleotides read TGTGCCAGCAGTTTCAAACGGGGAGGGGGGTGGAATGAGCAGTTCTTC. Its protein is CASSFKRGGGWNEQFF.

This clone was observed a handful of times. The junction shows a germline mismatch at one end, possibly a read error. This chain connects TRBV7-9 to TRBJ1-1; 8 bases match TRBD1. The CDR3 is 12 residues long. CDR1 is SEHNR and CDR2 is FQNEAQ in the germline V gene (reference sequence). The DNA for the CDR3 is TGTTCCAGCAGAGACAGGGGCACTGAAGCTTTCTTT. Protein product: CSSRDRGTEAFF. The whole variable domain, remainder taken from reference TRBV7-9 and TRBJ1-1, is DTGVSQNPRHKITKRGQNVTFRCDPISEHNRLYWYRQTLGQGPEFLTYFQNEAQLEKSRLLSDRFSAERPKGSFSTLEIQRTEQGDSAMYLCSSRDRGTEAFFGQGTRLTVV.

The rearrangement uses TRBV25-1 and TRBJ2-3; D may be TRBD1 (6 bases). Trimming took off 4 bases at V and 5 bases at J, with 7 bases between the two ends. The CDR3 is 12 residues long. Germline V lookup: CDR1 MGHDK, CDR2 SYGVNS. CDR3 nucleotide sequence: TGTGCCAGCAGTGGAGGGGGAGATACGCAGTATTTT. Translation gives CASSGGGDTQYF.

This rearrangement joins TRBV13 to TRBJ2-2, with 8 bases matching TRBD1. This CDR3 is built from 15 residues. In germline, CDR1 is PRHDT, CDR2 FYEKMQ (reference sequence). The ends lost 7 bases at V and 4 bases at J; junction bases unmatched: 8. CDR3: CASIDRGSFTGELFF. The CDR3 DNA follows: TGTGCCAGCATCGACAGGGGATCTTTCACCGGGGAGCTGTTTTTT.

V and J are TRBV6-1 and TRBJ1-1; D unclear. This CDR3 is built from 15 residues. V lost 6 bases and J 0 bases, leaving 14 bases between the germline ends. CDR1 MNHNS and CDR2 SASEGT come from the germline V gene. CDR3 sequence: CASSSADHMNTEAFF. The CDR3 DNA reads as TGTGCCAGCAGCAGCGCTGATCACATGAACACTGAAGCTTTCTTT.

V and J are TRBV4-1 and TRBJ2-5; the D gene is possibly TRBD2 (5 bases). Looked up from germline, CDR1 is MGHRA and CDR2 is YSYEKL. The V end lost 0 bases, the J end lost 5 bases, and 10 bases lay between the germline ends. The CDR3 consists of 14 residues. CDR3: CASSQDLSVETQYF. Here the CDR3 DNA reads TGCGCCAGCAGCCAAGATCTTAGCGTGGAGACCCAGTACTTC.

The chain joins TRBV5-5 to TRBJ1-2; D remains ambiguous. CDR3 size: 17 residues. V shed 0 bases and J shed 0 bases, with 15 bases lying between them. Looked up from germline, CDR1 is SGHKS and CDR2 is YYEKEE (reference sequence). The CDR3 is CASSLVGNTAANYGYTF. The CDR3 nucleotides read TGTGCCAGCAGCTTGGTTGGTAATACAGCGGCTAACTATGGCTACACCTTC. The full variable domain, its missing parts supplied by reference TRBV5-5 and TRBJ1-2, is DAGVTQSPTHLIKTRGQQVTLRCSPISGHKSVSWYQQVLGQGPQFIFQYYEKEERGRGNFPDRFSARQFPNYSSELNVNALLLGDSALYLCASSLVGNTAANYGYTFGSGTRLTVV.

This sequence joins TRBV11-3 and TRBJ2-1; TRBD1 might be the D (6 bases). V was cut by 5 bases and J by 0 bases, with 8 bases left in between. This CDR3 spans 14 amino acids. From germline, CDR1 is SGHNT and CDR2 YENEEA. In nucleotides, the CDR3 is TGTGCCAGCAGCACGACAGGCTCCTACAATGAGCAGTTCTTC. This translates into CASSTTGSYNEQFF.

This sequence joins TRBV27 and TRBJ1-2; D possibly corresponds to TRBD1 (5 bases). V lost 3 bases and J lost 6, with 11 bases in between. This CDR3 region has 13 residues. Germline values: CDR1 MNHEY, CDR2 SMNVEV (reference sequence). The CDR3 here is CASSFTGAHGYTF. CDR3 sequence (DNA): TGTGCCAGCAGTTTTACAGGCGCTCATGGCTACACCTTC.

In nucleotides, the CDR3 is TGTGCCAGTCGGCAGGACAGAGACTACGAGCAGTACTTC. As protein: CASRQDRDYEQYF. The gene calls are TRBV2 and TRBJ2-7; possible D gene TRBD1, 6 bases. Germline CDR1 and CDR2: SNHLY and FYNNEI. Between the trimmed V and J ends, which lost 9 bases and 3 bases, there was a span of 15 bases. This CDR3 region has 13 residues.